This entry lists 12 T cell receptor beta chains sequenced from one sample in a study of T cells in Graves' hyperthyroidism and ophthalmopathy. RNA transcripts gave rise to amplified TCR beta CDR3 regions. First-round RT-PCR targeting the TCR CDR3 was performed with the HTBI primer set. TCRdb ran MiXCR on the multiplex PCR reads and lists one entry per CDR3 protein. Of 700,000 or so distinct CDR3 sequences listed, roughly 15% are singletons. Sequenced input: blood. The receptors were sampled from a man aged 18 to 29 with Graves' hyperthyroidism.

This clonotype was found many times. The chain combines TRBV2 with TRBJ1-2; D is perhaps TRBD1 (6 bases). This CDR3 is 13 amino acids long. Germline values: CDR1 SNHLY, CDR2 FYNNEI. Trimming stripped 6 bases from V and 3 bases from J, with 11 bases between. DNA of the CDR3: TGTGCCAGCAGAAAGGACAGACACTATGGCTACACCTTC. As protein: CASRKDRHYGYTF. The variable domain in full, completed from reference TRBV2 and TRBJ1-2, reads EPEVTQTPSHQVTQMGQEVILRCVPISNHLYFYWYRQILGQKVEFLVSFYNNEISEKSEIFDDQFSVERPDGSNFTLKIRSTKLEDSAMYFCASRKDRHYGYTFGSGTRLTVV.

This clonotype was detected ten times or more. V gene TRBV3-1 combines with J gene TRBJ2-5, with TRBD2 as a possible D gene (5 bases). Trimming cost V 1 base and J 0 bases, with 12 bases left between them. The CDR3 has 16 amino acids. CDR1 LGHDT and CDR2 YNNKEL come from the germline V gene (reference sequence). CDR3 coding DNA: TGTGCCAGCAGCCAAGTTTCGGGGTCGTACCAAGAGACCCAGTACTTC. Translated, it gives CASSQVSGSYQETQYF.

This clonotype was seen at least ten times. The chain has TRBV28 and TRBJ2-5; perhaps TRBD2 as D (6 bases). The V gene lost 5 bases and the J gene lost 2 bases, with 15 bases spanning the gap. The germline V gene encodes CDR1 MDHEN and CDR2 SYDVKM. The CDR3 is 15 amino acids. CDR3 DNA: TGTGCCAGCAGTCCCCCGGGACTCAGGCAAGAGACCCAGTACTTC. It encodes CASSPPGLRQETQYF.

V usage is TRBV7-9 and J usage is TRBJ1-3, with a tentative D call TRBD1 (5 bases). CDR3 length: 17 residues. The V end lost 2 bases, the J end lost 1 base, and 15 bases lay between the germline ends. Germline CDR1 reads SEHNR; CDR2 reads FQNEAQ (reference sequence). The CDR3 here is CASSLLTGPGSGNTIYF. Here the CDR3 DNA reads TGTGCCAGCAGCTTACTCACGGGGCCTGGTTCTGGAAACACCATATATTTT.

This clonotype was recorded many times. The V gene is TRBV27, the J gene TRBJ1-5, with D possibly being TRBD1 (5 bases). The CDR3 covers 14 residues. Trimming shortened V by 2 bases and J by 5 bases, and 10 bases separated the two germline ends. Germline assignment: CDR1 MNHEY and CDR2 SMNVEV (reference sequence). The CDR3 spells CASSLRQKDQPQHF. The CDR3 coding sequence is TGTGCCAGCAGTTTAAGACAGAAGGATCAGCCCCAGCATTTT.

This clonotype was seen only a few times. V is TRBV20-1 and J is TRBJ2-2; 10 bases map to TRBD2. V lost 0 bases and J lost 6; bases outside the gene matches: 4. Germline lookup yields CDR1 DFQATT and CDR2 SNEGSKA (reference sequence). The CDR3 loop spans 15 amino acids. The CDR3 coding sequence is TGCAGTGCTAGAGATCCCCTAGCGGGAGCCGGGGAGCTGTTTTTT. Translated, it gives CSARDPLAGAGELFF.

This clonotype was detected ten times or more. The chain carries TRBV14 and TRBJ2-5; no clear D gene. Germline values: CDR1 SGHDN, CDR2 FVKESK. This CDR3 spans 13 amino acids. Between the trimmed V and J ends, which lost 4 bases and 5 bases, there was a span of 11 bases. In DNA form, the CDR3 reads TGTGCCAGCAGCCCTGAGATTCGGGAGACCCAGTACTTC. It codes for CASSPEIRETQYF.

This clonotype was seen ten or more times. V and J are TRBV12-3 or TRBV12-4 and TRBJ1-1; no clear D. The CDR3 sequence is 16 residues long. The V and J ends lost 5 bases and 3 bases respectively, with 19 bases between them. CDR3 DNA sequence: TGTGCCAGCAGTCTTGTGCCGCCGTCCCGGGACACTGAAGCTTTCTTT. Translating it yields CASSLVPPSRDTEAFF.

The chain has TRBV20-1 and TRBJ1-1, with unresolved D. Germline V gene lookup returns CDR1 DFQATT and CDR2 SNEGSKA (reference sequence). This CDR3 region has 12 residues. Trimming removed 6 bases at V and 6 bases at J, with 14 bases between. The CDR3 loop reads CSAQRTGAEAFF. The CDR3 nucleotides read TGCAGTGCCCAGAGGACGGGAGCTGAAGCTTTCTTT.

This clonotype was picked up a small number of times. The chain joins TRBV9 to TRBJ2-7; D might be TRBD2 (5 bases). The germline V gene has CDR1 SGDLS and CDR2 YYNGEE. V was pared by 0 bases and J by 0 bases, with 16 bases between. The CDR3 is 17 amino acids. The CDR3 sequence is CASSVGLPGGSSYEQYF. The CDR3 DNA is TGTGCCAGCAGCGTAGGTCTGCCAGGAGGTAGCTCCTACGAGCAGTACTTC.

J is TRBJ1-1 and V is TRBV11-1; 12 bases fit TRBD1. V was pared by 5 bases and J by 5 bases, with 12 bases of the junction left unmatched. CDR1 and CDR2 (germline): SGHAT, FQDESV (reference sequence). The CDR3 length is 17 residues. The chain's CDR3 is CASSRMGQGAGRTEAFF. The CDR3 nucleotides are TGTGCCAGCAGCCGAATGGGACAGGGGGCTGGAAGGACTGAAGCTTTCTTT.

On this clonotype itself: A much larger clone differs by one base, so this may be a read error. The chain couples TRBV6-2 or TRBV6-3 to TRBJ2-7, with D unclear. Germline V gene sequence: CDR1 MNHEY, CDR2 SVGEGT. The CDR3 totals 14 residues. The CDR3 DNA sequence: TGTGCCAGCAGTACATCGACACTCCCCTACAAGCAGTACTTC. It codes for CASSTSTLPYKQYF.